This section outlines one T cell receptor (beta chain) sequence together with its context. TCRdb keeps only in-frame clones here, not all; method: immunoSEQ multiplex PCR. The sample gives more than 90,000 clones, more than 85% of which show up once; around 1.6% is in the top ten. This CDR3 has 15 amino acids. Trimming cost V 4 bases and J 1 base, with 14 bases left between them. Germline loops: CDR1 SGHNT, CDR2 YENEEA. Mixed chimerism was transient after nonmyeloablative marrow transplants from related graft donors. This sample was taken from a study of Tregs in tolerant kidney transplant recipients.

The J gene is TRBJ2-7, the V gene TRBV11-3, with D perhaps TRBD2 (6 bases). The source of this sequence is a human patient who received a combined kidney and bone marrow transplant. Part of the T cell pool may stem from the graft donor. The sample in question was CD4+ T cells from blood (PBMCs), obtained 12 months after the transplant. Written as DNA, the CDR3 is TGTGCCAGCAGCTATCGCGGGGCTAGGTCCTACGAGCAGTACTTC. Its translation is CASSYRGARSYEQYF.